What follows are 21 T cell receptor beta chains derived from one specimen sequenced in a study of blood T cell repertoires in COVID-19. The repertoire was sequenced with immunoSEQ multiplex PCR; TCRdb's copy has only in-frame clones and lacks some. The data hold over 40,000 clones, with around 92% observed a single time. The specimen was peripheral blood. Receptor source: a human donor in a cohort sampled during active COVID-19.

V gene TRBV6-2 or TRBV6-3 combines with J gene TRBJ1-5; D ambiguous. The CDR3 extends over 14 amino acids. Germline lookup yields CDR1 MNHEY and CDR2 SVGEGT. V was pared by 6 bases and J by 4 bases, with 13 bases between. The DNA of the CDR3 is TGTGCCAGCAGCGCCGTCCGGAGGAATCAGCCCCAGCATTTT. It specifies CASSAVRRNQPQHF.

In DNA, the CDR3 is TGTGCCAGCAGCTTTATTCGGGGGGATGGCTACACCTTC. Translating it yields CASSFIRGDGYTF. This chain links TRBV5-4 with TRBJ1-2; D perhaps matches TRBD1 (5 bases). V lost 2 bases to trimming and J lost 6 bases, with 11 bases between them. The germline CDR1 and CDR2 sequences are SGHNT and YYREEE (reference sequence). This CDR3 region has 13 residues.

The V call is TRBV4-2, the J call TRBJ2-5; 8 nucleotides agree with TRBD1. The CDR3 runs to 17 residues. Germline V CDR1 and CDR2: LGHNA, YNFKEQ. V trimming: 0 bases; J trimming: 4 bases; junction bases outside the gene matches: 10. CDR3 protein: CASSQDGSGGPRETQYF. The CDR3 region has the DNA TGTGCCAGCAGCCAAGATGGGTCAGGGGGCCCCCGAGAGACCCAGTACTTC.

CDR3 sequence: CASSGGTNEKLFF. In DNA form, the CDR3 reads TGTGCCAGCAGCGGTGGAACTAATGAAAAACTGTTTTTT. The chain combines TRBV28 with TRBJ1-4; D is ambiguous. Looked up from germline, CDR1 is MDHEN and CDR2 is SYDVKM. This CDR3 spans 13 amino acids. Trimming pared 6 bases from V and 1 base from J, leaving 6 bases between.

This clone was found once. The chain carries TRBV9 and TRBJ2-3, with a possible D match to TRBD2 (6 bases). V lost 0 bases, J lost 2 bases, and 7 bases lay in between. CDR1 and CDR2 (germline): SGDLS, YYNGEE. The CDR3 spans 14 residues. CDR3 nucleotide sequence: TGTGCCAGCAGCGTAGGGGGACTCACAGATACGCAGTATTTT. Translated: CASSVGGLTDTQYF. The variable domain in full, with the rest retrieved from reference TRBV9 and TRBJ2-3, is DSGVTQTPKHLITATGQRVTLRCSPRSGDLSVYWYQQSLDQGLQFLIQYYNGEERAKGNILERFSAQQFPDLHSELNLSSLELGDSALYFCASSVGGLTDTQYFGPGTRLTVL.

V gene TRBV5-5 combines with J gene TRBJ2-7; D unresolved. Germline CDR1 SGHKS, CDR2 YYEKEE (reference sequence). This CDR3 has 14 residues. Trimming removed 4 bases at V and 2 bases at J, with 13 bases between. CDR3 region: CASSHEVPAYEQYF. The CDR3 region has the DNA TGTGCCAGCAGCCACGAGGTCCCAGCCTACGAGCAGTACTTC.

The genes are TRBV3-1 (or the pseudogene TRBV3-2) and TRBJ2-1; possibly TRBD2 for D (7 bases). The CDR3 loop spans 14 amino acids. Germline V gene sequence: CDR1 LGHDT, CDR2 YNNKEL (reference sequence). The V end lost 3 bases, the J end lost 10 bases, and 16 bases lay between the germline ends. CDR3 DNA: TGTGCCAGCAGCCACAGAACGGGGGGCGACGAGCAGTTCTTC. Its translation is CASSHRTGGDEQFF.

In this sample, this clone turned up once. The V and J genes are TRBV6-5 and TRBJ1-3; 7 bases are a match to TRBD1. V trimming: 7 bases; J trimming: 1 base; junction bases outside the gene matches: 4. The CDR3 totals 14 residues. Germline assignment: CDR1 MNHEY and CDR2 SVGAGI. CDR3 bases: TGTGCCAGCAAAACCAGGGGGTCTGGAAACACCATATATTTT. It codes for CASKTRGSGNTIYF.

In this sample, this clone turned up once. This chain connects TRBV12-3 or TRBV12-4 to TRBJ2-2; D perhaps matches TRBD2 (6 bases). The germline V and J ends were trimmed by 10 bases and 3 bases, with 12 bases remaining between them. CDR3 size: 13 residues. The CDR3 region is CANGRGYTGELFF. In DNA form, the CDR3 reads TGTGCCAACGGTCGGGGGTACACCGGGGAGCTGTTTTTT.

The chain couples TRBV5-5 to TRBJ1-1, with 8 positions matching TRBD1. Germline values: CDR1 SGHKS, CDR2 YYEKEE (reference sequence). J was trimmed by 1 base and V by 0 bases; bases with no gene match: 5. This CDR3 is 16 amino acids long. The CDR3 DNA reads as TGTGCCAGCAGCTTGGGGACAGGGCTCCCGAACACTGAAGCTTTCTTT. Its protein product is CASSLGTGLPNTEAFF.

J is TRBJ2-7 and V is TRBV5-1; D call uncertain. V lost 0 bases and J lost 0, with 7 bases in between. Germline V CDR1 and CDR2: SGHRS, YFSETQ. The CDR3 has 14 amino acids. CDR3 sequence: CASSLAGGSYEQYF. CDR3 in DNA: TGCGCCAGCAGCTTGGCTGGCGGCTCCTACGAGCAGTACTTC.

The chain carries TRBV13 and TRBJ2-1; a possible D gene is TRBD2 (7 bases). Trimming shortened V by 5 bases and J by 4 bases, and 18 bases separated the two germline ends. CDR3 length equals 16 residues. Germline lookup yields CDR1 PRHDT and CDR2 FYEKMQ (reference sequence). In DNA form, the CDR3 reads TGTGCCAGCAGCCCAATAATGGCGGGGGCATACAATGAGCAGTTCTTC. Its protein product is CASSPIMAGAYNEQFF.

The chain links TRBV18 to TRBJ1-4, with TRBD1 as a possible D gene (6 bases). Germline V gene data show CDR1 as KGHSH and CDR2 as LQKENI. V lost 2 bases and J lost 0, with 16 bases in between. The CDR3 is made up of 18 amino acids. The CDR3 DNA is TGTGCCAGCTCACCATCTGGACAGTCGGGGACAACTAATGAAAAACTGTTTTTT. Amino acids: CASSPSGQSGTTNEKLFF.

In DNA form, the CDR3 reads TGTGCCAGCAATCAACAGGGTCGGTCACCCCTCCACTTT. It translates to CASNQQGRSPLHF. The rearrangement links TRBV6-6 to TRBJ1-6; TRBD1 might be the D (6 bases). The CDR3 is 13 amino acids. Trimming stripped 7 bases from V and 10 bases from J, with 14 bases between. Germline lookup yields CDR1 MNHNY and CDR2 SVGAGI (reference sequence).

The rearrangement uses TRBV7-9 and TRBJ2-3; D perhaps matches TRBD1 (6 bases). Trimming left V 5 bases short and J 4 bases short, with 19 bases between. Germline CDR1 SEHNR, CDR2 FQNEAQ (reference sequence). This CDR3 is built from 16 residues. CDR3 sequence reads: CASSLYRDPPPDTQYF. The CDR3 coding sequence is TGTGCCAGCAGCCTATACAGGGATCCCCCTCCAGATACGCAGTATTTT.

The J gene is TRBJ2-2, the V gene TRBV24-1, with 8 bases fitting TRBD1. The ends lost 5 bases at V and 3 bases at J; junction bases unmatched: 4. From germline, CDR1 is KGHDR and CDR2 SFDVKD. The CDR3 has 15 residues. The CDR3 here is CATSVRGLHTGELFF. For the CDR3, the DNA is TGTGCCACCAGTGTCAGGGGGCTCCACACCGGGGAGCTGTTTTTT.

This sequence joins TRBV5-1 and TRBJ2-5; a weak D match, TRBD2 (7 bases). The CDR3 length is 14 residues. V shed 8 bases and J shed 2 bases, with 16 bases lying between them. CDR1 SGHRS and CDR2 YFSETQ come from the germline V gene. CDR3 nucleotides: TGCGCCAGGCGCGGGGGCAAGAGACAAGAGACCCAGTACTTC. It specifies CARRGGKRQETQYF.

V usage is TRBV21-1 and J usage is TRBJ2-7; no DNA check was done on the table's D call, TRBD1. TRBV21-1 is an annotated pseudogene. CDR3 length equals 15 residues. CDR3: CASSYGTPASYEQYF. The CDR3 DNA sequence: TGTGCCAGCAGCTACGGGACACCGGCGTCCTACGAGCAGTACTTC.

The J gene is TRBJ2-2, the V gene TRBV6-6; D possibly corresponds to TRBD1 (5 bases). Germline V gives CDR1 MNHNY, CDR2 SVGAGI (reference sequence). V was clipped by 5 bases and J by 5 bases, with 12 bases between them. The CDR3 runs to 14 residues. The CDR3 here is CASSLGVRTGELFF. In DNA form, the CDR3 reads TGTGCCAGCAGTCTAGGGGTGCGAACCGGGGAGCTGTTTTTT.

The J gene is TRBJ2-1, the V gene TRBV3-1 (or the pseudogene TRBV3-2), with D unresolved. The CDR3 runs 13 residues. Looked up from germline, CDR1 is LGHDT and CDR2 is YNNKEL (reference sequence). Trimming cost V 8 bases and J 10 bases, with 18 bases left between them. CDR3 DNA sequence: TGTGCCAGCGTAGGTCTAGAACCAACCGAGCAGTTCTTC. It specifies CASVGLEPTEQFF.

The chain employs TRBV11-2 and TRBJ1-6; no clear D. This CDR3 is 15 amino acids long. V gave up 2 bases and J gave up 5 bases, with 10 bases separating them. Germline V gene data show CDR1 as SGHAT and CDR2 as FQNNGV. CDR3 DNA: TGTGCCAGCAGCTTATCGTGGCAGAATAATTCACCCCTCCACTTT. This sequence encodes CASSLSWQNNSPLHF.